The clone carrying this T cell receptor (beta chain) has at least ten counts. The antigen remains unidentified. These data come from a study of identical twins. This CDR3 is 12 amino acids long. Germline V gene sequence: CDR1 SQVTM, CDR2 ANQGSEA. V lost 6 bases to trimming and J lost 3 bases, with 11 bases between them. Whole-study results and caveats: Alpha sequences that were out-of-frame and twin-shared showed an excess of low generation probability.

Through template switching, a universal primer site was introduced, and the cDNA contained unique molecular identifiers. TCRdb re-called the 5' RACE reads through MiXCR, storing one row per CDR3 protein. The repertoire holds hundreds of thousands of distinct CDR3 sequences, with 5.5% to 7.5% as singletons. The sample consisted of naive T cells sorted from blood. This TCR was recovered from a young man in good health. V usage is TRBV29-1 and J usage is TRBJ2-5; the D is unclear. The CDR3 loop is CSVLRPEETQYF. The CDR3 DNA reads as TGCAGCGTCCTCAGGCCGGAAGAGACCCAGTACTTC.